This TCR beta chain was observed in a study of post-analysis software for immune sequencing data. Background on the study: The disease courses spanned relapsing-remitting, secondary progressive and progressive-relapsing forms of multiple sclerosis.

Study outcomes and limitations: By F measure, strong co-clustering occurred among samples prepared in the same batch. The five TRBV segments detected at higher frequency in patients than in controls included TRBV5-6, TRBV5-1 and TRBV20-1.

Germline CDR1 DFQATT, CDR2 SNEGSKA (reference sequence). This CDR3 region has 14 residues. V shed 1 base and J shed 6 bases, with 16 bases lying between them. In the case of this clonotype: Its target is unknown.

TCR beta libraries were prepared from cDNA with unique molecular identifiers. Once about 0.95 to 10 million T cells were used, approximately 470,000 cDNA molecules resulted. TCRdb analysed the PCR reads with MiXCR anew, one entry per CDR3 protein. The sample consists of around 500,000 distinct CDR3 sequences, around 36% of them appearing once. This sequence joins TRBV20-1 and TRBJ2-7; TRBD1 is a possible D gene (6 bases). The sample taken for sequencing was blood. This receptor was identified in a girl aged 2 to 17 with multiple sclerosis. The chain's CDR3 is CSARALQGKAEQYF. The CDR3 DNA is TGCAGTGCTAGAGCGCTTCAGGGGAAGGCCGAGCAGTACTTC.